A selection of T cell receptor beta chains follows, all from one sample in a study of T cell changes during pregnancy in multiple sclerosis. Method: immunoSEQ multiplex PCR; TCRdb's copy keeps in-frame clones and lacks some. The data hold tens of thousands of clones, with about 91% observed a single time. This specimen consisted of CD4+ T cells from peripheral blood mononuclear cells, obtained in the second trimester of pregnancy. These receptors came from a female donor with multiple sclerosis, enrolled in a pregnancy study. The conserved cysteine and the conserved F or W are not part of the CDR3 here. The listing skips clone size in some rows; elsewhere it reads once, few, many or a size class.

V,size,CDR3
TRBV2,.,ASRPFRGNNEQF
TRBV10-2,.,ASRDGLQKEPLGNTIY
TRBV4-1,.,ASSQEGASGTNEKLF
TRBV5-1,.,ASSWGLSGSNNEQF
TRBV18,.,ASSPGTADNSPLH
TRBV7-8,.,ASSSRSGQMISYEQY
TRBV6-1,.,ASRGTGKGTEAF
TRBV30,.,AWIRDSYEQY
TRBV2,.,ASSAQGFRSYEQY
TRBV6-1,once,ASSERGRGNEAF
TRBV5-1,.,ASSLAQANTGELF
TRBV5-4,.,ASSLARGLGYGHT
TRBV9,.,ASSPFRDRLSSGNTIY
TRBV11-2,.,ASSLGDLLGASYEQY
TRBV5-4,.,ASSPSPGGNYEQY
TRBV9,few,ASSVGRGSRQPQH
TRBV7-7,.,ASSLEEGQGYEQF
TRBV19,.,ASSATRIAYEQY
TRBV18,.,ASSIVQGLGSEKLF
TRBV19,.,ASTGQGYNEQF
TRBV5-4,.,ASSLSGTSGELF
TRBV5-4,.,ASSSPGQGIGELF
TRBV10-3,.,AISERTQAGGAF
TRBV7-6,.,ASSLGLGTEAF
TRBV6-1,.,ASSAGLAWETQY
TRBV5-4,.,ASSFGLSSTDTQY
TRBV5-1,.,ASSSGLAGYNEQF
TRBV19,few,ASSMQGYNSPLH
TRBV11-2,once,ASSDAGTAANYGYT
TRBV7-2,.,ASSLINSGNTIY
TRBV2,.,ASGQLNEKLF
TRBV2,.,ASSVGGLGNTEAF
TRBV9,.,ASSVSPSGGQSSYNEQF
TRBV5-8,.,ASSLYFDRANAGANVLT
TRBV7-6,.,ASSLAGATDTQY
TRBV30,.,AWSRAGTGSTGELF
TRBV9,.,ASSAQGGTEKLF
TRBV6-5,.,ASSYTGGTEAF
TRBV28,.,ASKLRWEGGQETQY
TRBV7-9,.,ASSAPDRVNTEAF
TRBV18,.,ASSQGSSDTEAF
TRBV25-1,.,ASSEPLRRAGHEQF
TRBV5-1,.,ASSGRTGGTYNEQF